Following are 5 T cell receptor beta chains from one sample sequenced in a study of blood T cell repertoires in COVID-19. The assay was immunoSEQ multiplex PCR, and TCRdb's table has in-frame clones only and misses some. In the table there are 150,000 to 200,000 clones, around 82% of which are singletons. The sequenced sample was PBMCs or T cells enriched from blood (not recorded which). These receptors were taken from a man aged 35 to 55 who had recovered from COVID-19.

The V gene is TRBV28, the J gene TRBJ1-4; no clear D. The germline CDR1 and CDR2 sequences are MDHEN and SYDVKM. Deletions cut 5 bases from V and 8 bases from J, with 9 bases between. This CDR3 is 12 amino acids long. CDR3 nucleotides: TGTGCCAGCAGTGCTAGAGGGGAAAAACTGTTTTTT. It codes for CASSARGEKLFF.

The chain is built from TRBV5-6 and TRBJ1-2; a possible D gene is TRBD1 (6 bases). Germline loops: CDR1 SGHDT, CDR2 YYEEEE. The germline V and J ends were trimmed by 3 bases and 8 bases, with 11 bases remaining between them. The CDR3 consists of 12 residues. CDR3 sequence reads: CASSSNRDGYTF. DNA of the CDR3: TGTGCCAGCAGCTCCAACAGGGACGGCTACACCTTC.

The rearrangement links TRBV6-5 to TRBJ2-7; D is unresolved. V was trimmed by 0 bases and J by 1 base, leaving 7 bases between them. This CDR3 is 14 amino acids long. CDR1 is MNHEY, CDR2 SVGAGI, per germline. In DNA form, the CDR3 reads TGTGCCAGCAGTTACTCGCAGGTTTCCTACGAGCAGTACGTC. It encodes CASSYSQVSYEQYV.

The J gene is TRBJ2-2, the V gene TRBV9, with 10 bases fitting TRBD2. The germline CDR1 and CDR2 sequences are SGDLS and YYNGEE. This CDR3 contains 15 residues. V shed 3 bases, J shed 5 bases, and the junction held 4 bases outside the gene matches. CDR3 coding DNA: TGTGCCAGCAGCGAGCGGGGGGGCCCTACCGGGGAGCTGTTTTTT. It is translated as CASSERGGPTGELFF.

The chain has TRBV19 and TRBJ1-1; D gene uncertain. V was pared by 0 bases and J by 8 bases, with 13 bases between. The CDR3 is 14 residues long. Germline CDR1 LNHDA, CDR2 SQIVND (reference sequence). The CDR3 spells CASSIEAGHSEAFF. CDR3 in DNA: TGTGCCAGTAGTATAGAAGCAGGTCACTCCGAAGCTTTCTTT.